Listed below are T cell receptor beta chains from one sample, sequenced in a study of lymphopenia after photon versus proton radiotherapy. The data were produced by immunoSEQ multiplex PCR, yet TCRdb's version contains in-frame clones alone and is incomplete. The sample carries 65,000 to 75,000 clones, around 87% recorded once. Sample: peripheral blood, taken from a patient treated with proton-based radiotherapy. All receptors come from an elderly man with esophageal cancer. CDR3s include the opening cysteine and the closing phenylalanine or tryptophan. Fields, in order: clone size, D gene, V gene, J gene, CDR3 DNA, CDR3 protein. The D gene is left open where the match is weak. Part of the rows lack a size; the others show once, few, many or a class for expanded clones.

NA	NA	TRBV30	TRBJ2-1	TGTGCCTGGAGTCTGATCGATGAGCAGTTCTTC	CAWSLIDEQFF
once	NA	TRBV21-1	TRBJ2-7	TGTGCCAGCAGCAAGGGGCGACGTATTAGACCGGGAGACGAGCAGTACTTC	CASSKGRRIRPGDEQYF
NA	TRBD1	TRBV7-2	TRBJ1-2	TGTGCCAGCAGCCTCCCAGACAGGGGATCTGGCTACACCTTC	CASSLPDRGSGYTF
NA	NA	TRBV7-2	TRBJ1-1	TGTGCCAGCAGCTTCTCGACGGACACTGAAGCTTTCTTT	CASSFSTDTEAFF
NA	TRBD2	TRBV4-3	TRBJ2-3	TGCGCCAGCAGCCAAGACGTCGGCGGGGGGGTTTGGGTAGATACGCAGTATTTT	CASSQDVGGGVWVDTQYF
NA	NA	TRBV30	TRBJ1-6	TGTGCCTGGGGCGAGTCTATTGGGACCTCACCCCTCCACTTT	CAWGESIGTSPLHF
NA	NA	TRBV19	TRBJ2-5	TGTGCCAGTAGTATGCTTGGACGGAACCAAGAGACCCAGTACTTC	CASSMLGRNQETQYF
NA	NA	TRBV19	TRBJ1-2	TGTGCCAGTAGTAGTCCCGGCAATTATGGCTACACCTTC	CASSSPGNYGYTF
NA	NA	TRBV7-9	TRBJ2-1	TGTGCCAGCAGCTTAGAGGGTGGGGTAGCCAATGAGCAGTTCTTC	CASSLEGGVANEQFF
NA	NA	TRBV11-3	TRBJ1-2	TGTGCCAGCAGCTCGACTCAGGGTTATGGCTACACCTTC	CASSSTQGYGYTF
NA	NA	TRBV2	TRBJ1-2	TGTGCCAGCAGGATCTTGACGGGAGATCCCCTATACACCTTC	CASRILTGDPLYTF
once	NA	TRBV27	TRBJ2-7	TGTGCCAGCAGTTTAAGTTTTAGGGGCGAGCAGTACTTC	CASSLSFRGEQYF
NA	TRBD1	TRBV6-6	TRBJ1-5	TGTGCCAGCAGCCTGGGACAGTATGGCAATCAGCCCCAGCATTTT	CASSLGQYGNQPQHF
NA	TRBD1	TRBV19	TRBJ1-2	TGTGCCAGTAGTCCACGGACAGGGCCTAACTATGGCTACACCTTC	CASSPRTGPNYGYTF
NA	TRBD1	TRBV18	TRBJ2-1	TGTGCCAGCTCACCCGGGACAGGGGATGAGCAGTTCTTC	CASSPGTGDEQFF
few	NA	TRBV15	TRBJ1-5	TGTGCCACCAGCAGAGTGGTAGCAGGGGGCAATCAGCCCCAGCATTTT	CATSRVVAGGNQPQHF
NA	TRBD1	TRBV10-2	TRBJ2-1	TGCGCCAGCAGACAACGGGACAGCTCCTACAATGAGCAGTTCTTC	CASRQRDSSYNEQFF
NA	TRBD2	TRBV5-1	TRBJ2-1	TGCGCCAGCAGCTCCGGACTAGCGGAGACCTCCTACAATGAGCAGTTCTTC	CASSSGLAETSYNEQFF
few	NA	TRBV13	TRBJ1-2	TGTGCCAGCAGCCGTCTCATGAGAGGGGACATTGGCTACACCTTC	CASSRLMRGDIGYTF
NA	NA	TRBV30	TRBJ1-4	TGTGCCTGGAGCCGTGGGGGACCGCCCGATGAAAAACTGTTTTTT	CAWSRGGPPDEKLFF
NA	TRBD1	TRBV11-3	TRBJ1-1	TGTGCCAGCAGCCAAGGACAGGGGTACTCTGAAGCTTTCTTT	CASSQGQGYSEAFF
NA	NA	TRBV11-2	TRBJ2-3	TGTGCCAGCAGCTTAGAAAGGCAGACGCAGTATTTT	CASSLERQTQYF
NA	TRBD1	TRBV7-9	TRBJ2-5	TGTGCCAGCAGCACCAAGACAGGGGGTCGAGAGACCCAGTACTTC	CASSTKTGGRETQYF
NA	TRBD1	TRBV5-6	TRBJ1-2	TGTGCCAGCAGCCCCGCCGGGACAGCCTACTATGGCTACACCTTC	CASSPAGTAYYGYTF
NA	TRBD1	TRBV19	TRBJ1-2	TGTGCCAGTAGTATTCGGGACAGAGGAGGCTACACCTTC	CASSIRDRGGYTF
NA	NA	TRBV5-1	TRBJ1-4	TGCGCCAGCAGCTTGGGACCGGGAAATGAAAAACTGTTTTTT	CASSLGPGNEKLFF
NA	NA	TRBV5-3	TRBJ1-5	TGTGCCAGAAGCTTGGGAGGGGCCGGACAGCCCCAGCATTTT	CARSLGGAGQPQHF
NA	NA	TRBV27	TRBJ1-2	TGTGCCAGCAGTTTAGTCGGAACAGGCTATGGCTACACCTTC	CASSLVGTGYGYTF
once	NA	TRBV7-2	TRBJ1-1	TGTGCCAGCAGCACGGCCAGGGGTGGGACTGAAGCTTTCTTT	CASSTARGGTEAFF
NA	NA	TRBV4-2	TRBJ1-2	TGTGCCAGCAGCCAAGAGATCCAACGGGGTTATGGCTACACCTTC	CASSQEIQRGYGYTF
NA	TRBD2	TRBV5-8	TRBJ2-1	TGTGCCAGCAGCTTGGCCGGCGGGAGCTCCTACAATGAGCAGTTCTTC	CASSLAGGSSYNEQFF
NA	TRBD2	TRBV19	TRBJ2-7	TGTGCCAGTAGTTCTAGCGGGAGTAGGTTCTTCGAGCAGTACTTC	CASSSSGSRFFEQYF
NA	TRBD2	TRBV7-9	TRBJ2-3	TGTGCCAGCAGCCCGAGCGGGGGGGCCTCCGATACGCAGTATTTT	CASSPSGGASDTQYF
NA	TRBD2	TRBV7-2	TRBJ2-3	TGTGCCAGCAGCGACATAGCGGGAGGGACAGATACGCAGTATTTT	CASSDIAGGTDTQYF
NA	NA	TRBV5-6	TRBJ2-7	TGTGCCAGCAGCTTGGCCAGGGTGACTTCCTACGAGCAGTACTTC	CASSLARVTSYEQYF
medium-sized	NA	TRBV9	TRBJ2-1	TGTGCCAGCAGCGCCGAATCCGAGCAGTTCTTC	CASSAESEQFF
NA	TRBD1	TRBV6-1	TRBJ2-1	TGTGCCAGCAGAGAATACCCGACAGGGGTCCCTGGCAATGAGCAGTTCTTC	CASREYPTGVPGNEQFF
NA	NA	TRBV11-2	TRBJ1-4	TGTGCCAGCAGCTTTCTTGGATATGCAACTAATGAAAAACTGTTTTTT	CASSFLGYATNEKLFF
NA	NA	TRBV9	TRBJ2-5	TGTGCCAGCAGCCGGGACCAACGAGGGCAAGAGACCCAGTACTTC	CASSRDQRGQETQYF